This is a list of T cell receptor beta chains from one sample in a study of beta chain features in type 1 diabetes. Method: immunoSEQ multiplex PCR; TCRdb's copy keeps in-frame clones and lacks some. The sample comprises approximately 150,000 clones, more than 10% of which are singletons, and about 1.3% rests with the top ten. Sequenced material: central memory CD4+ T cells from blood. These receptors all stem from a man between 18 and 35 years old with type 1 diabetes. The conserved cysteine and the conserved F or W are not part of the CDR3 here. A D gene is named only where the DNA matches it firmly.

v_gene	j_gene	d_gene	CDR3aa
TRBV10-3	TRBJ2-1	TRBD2	AISGTSGGNYNEQF
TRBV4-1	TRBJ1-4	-	ASSPLNLVPTNEKLF
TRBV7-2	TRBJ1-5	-	ASSHEGVSNQPQH
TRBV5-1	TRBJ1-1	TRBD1	ASSYGSLGQGVTEAF
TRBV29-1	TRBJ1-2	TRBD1	SVSDRGDGYT
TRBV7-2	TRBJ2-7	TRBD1	ASSSSTGVSYEQY
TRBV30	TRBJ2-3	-	AWSLDQDPITDTQY
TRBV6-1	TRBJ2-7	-	ASTSRDTSYEQY
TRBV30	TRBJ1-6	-	AWRIIDYNSPLH
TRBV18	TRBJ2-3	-	ASSPRVGGFGTDTQY
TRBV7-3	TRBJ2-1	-	ASSLGVERNEQF
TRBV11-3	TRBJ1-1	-	ASSPAASKAF
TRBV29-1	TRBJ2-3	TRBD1	SVTGGLTDTQY
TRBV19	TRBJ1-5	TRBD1	ASSRFRDSTQPQH
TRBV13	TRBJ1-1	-	ASSSNDRENTEAF
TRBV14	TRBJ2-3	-	ASSQGLWSAYTDTQY
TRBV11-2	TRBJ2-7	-	ASSSVYEQY
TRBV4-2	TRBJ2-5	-	ASSQDEGGLQETQY
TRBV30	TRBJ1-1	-	AWTGRAARNTEAF
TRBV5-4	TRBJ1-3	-	ASSPDRSSGNTIY
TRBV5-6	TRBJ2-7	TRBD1	ASSLDRGYEQY
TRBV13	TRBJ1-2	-	ASSLKGYGYT
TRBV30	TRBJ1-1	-	AWIPLGPGNYGNTEAF
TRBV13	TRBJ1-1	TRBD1	ASRLRGRVAF
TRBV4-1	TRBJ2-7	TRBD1	ASSQGEDRRTYEQY
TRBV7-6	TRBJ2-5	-	ASSYPAETQY
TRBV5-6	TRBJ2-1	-	ASSLVDRYNEQF
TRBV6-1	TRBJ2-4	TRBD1	ASSMGQANIQY
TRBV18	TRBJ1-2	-	ASSQGRGHYGYT